The 23 T cell receptor beta chains listed next were all sequenced from one sample in a study of shared clonotypes between healthy human individuals. The method was immunoSEQ multiplex PCR; TCRdb's version includes in-frame clones alone and lacks a portion of them. The top ten hold roughly 1.7% of the sample, which has about 2.1 million clones, about 92% seen once. CD8 cells classed as naive were CD45RO-negative and positively selected for CCR7, excluding terminally differentiated effector memory CD45RA+ cells. The sequenced sample was naive CD8+ T cells from PBMCs. The receptors derive from a man younger than 35 in good health. Some clones in this sample may be carry-over from other donors' samples.

The J gene is TRBJ2-5, the V gene TRBV14; possible D gene TRBD2, 5 bases. This CDR3 has 14 residues. Germline assignment: CDR1 SGHDN and CDR2 FVKESK. The V end lost 0 bases, the J end lost 4 bases, and 9 bases lay between the germline ends. The CDR3 sequence: CASSQDFGLETQYF. DNA of the CDR3: TGTGCCAGCAGCCAAGATTTTGGACTAGAGACCCAGTACTTC.

The rearrangement uses TRBV4-1 and TRBJ2-3; D is perhaps TRBD2 (5 bases). The V end lost 2 bases, the J end lost 0 bases, and 15 bases lay between the germline ends. This CDR3 region has 17 residues. Germline V gives CDR1 MGHRA, CDR2 YSYEKL. This CDR3 reads CASSQLTVLASTDTQYF. The CDR3, as DNA: TGCGCCAGCAGCCAACTGACGGTCCTAGCTAGCACAGATACGCAGTATTTT.

Notes on this clone: An end of the junction differs from the germline gene, which may be a read error. DNA of the CDR3: TGTGCCAGCAGGACTAGCGGGAACGCCGGGGAGCTGTTTTTT. It specifies CASRTSGNAGELFF. This chain joins TRBV4-2 and TRBJ2-2, with TRBD2 identical over 11 bases. The CDR3 covers 14 residues. Germline V CDR1 and CDR2: LGHNA, YNFKEQ.

This chain joins TRBV7-2 and TRBJ1-5, with 9 bases that match TRBD1. The germline V gene encodes CDR1 SGHTA and CDR2 FQGNSA. Unmatched junction bases numbered 7, after V lost 5 bases and J lost 8 bases. The CDR3 covers 14 residues. As DNA, the CDR3 is TGTGCCAGCAGCGCCCGGACAGGGGACGAGCCCCAGCATTTT. Its translation is CASSARTGDEPQHF.

The V and J genes are TRBV6-1 and TRBJ2-7, with a possible D match to TRBD1 (5 bases). CDR1 and CDR2 (germline): MNHNS, SASEGT. V lost 7 bases, J lost 6 bases, and 13 bases lay in between. The CDR3 has 12 residues. The CDR3 spells CASTLDRGEQYF. The CDR3 DNA reads TGTGCCAGCACCCTAGACAGAGGCGAGCAGTACTTC.

This rearrangement joins TRBV7-9 to TRBJ2-7, with D unclear. V was clipped by 1 base and J by 4 bases, with 17 bases between them. Germline V gives CDR1 SEHNR, CDR2 FQNEAQ (reference sequence). CDR3 size: 16 residues. The CDR3 reads CASSLDRGMDSYEQYF. The CDR3 DNA is TGTGCCAGCAGCTTAGATAGAGGAATGGATTCGTACGAGCAGTACTTC.

This chain links TRBV7-9 with TRBJ2-1; D unresolved. Between the trimmed V and J ends, which lost 1 base and 10 bases, there was a span of 8 bases. The CDR3 totals 12 residues. Germline CDR1 reads SEHNR; CDR2 reads FQNEAQ (reference sequence). CDR3 protein: CASSLVPTEQFF. CDR3 sequence (DNA): TGTGCCAGCAGCTTAGTACCCACAGAGCAGTTCTTC. The whole variable domain, filled in from reference TRBV7-9 and TRBJ2-1, reads DTGVSQNPRHKITKRGQNVTFRCDPISEHNRLYWYRQTLGQGPEFLTYFQNEAQLEKSRLLSDRFSAERPKGSFSTLEIQRTEQGDSAMYLCASSLVPTEQFFGPGTRLTVL.

In DNA, the CDR3 is TGTGCCAGCAGTTCCGACCCCCACGAGCAGTACTTC. It codes for CASSSDPHEQYF. The rearrangement joins TRBV28 to TRBJ2-7, with D hard to call. The ends were cut back, 4 bases at V and 5 bases at J, with 9 bases in the middle. This CDR3 is built from 12 residues. The germline CDR1 and CDR2 sequences are MDHEN and SYDVKM.

V is TRBV11-2 and J is TRBJ1-5; TRBD1 is a possible D gene (5 bases). Between the trimmed V and J ends, which lost 5 bases and 10 bases, there was a span of 15 bases. Looked up from germline, CDR1 is SGHAT and CDR2 is FQNNGV. The CDR3 is 13 residues long. The CDR3 bases are TGTGCCAGCAGCCCTTCGACCGGGGGACCCCAGCATTTT. Its protein product is CASSPSTGGPQHF. Combining the CDR3 with reference TRBV11-2 and TRBJ1-5 gives the whole variable domain EAGVAQSPRYKIIEKRQSVAFWCNPISGHATLYWYQQILGQGPKLLIQFQNNGVVDDSQLPKDRFSAERLKGVDSTLKIQPAKLEDSAVYLCASSPSTGGPQHFGDGTRLSIL.

This clone came up once. V gene TRBV7-9 combines with J gene TRBJ2-1; 16 bases align to TRBD2. The CDR3 is made up of 19 amino acids. Trimming removed 1 base from V and 2 bases from J; junction bases left unmatched: 5. CDR1 and CDR2 (germline): SEHNR, FQNEAQ (reference sequence). The CDR3 spells CASSLGGTSGRDPYNEQFF. The CDR3, as DNA: TGTGCCAGCAGCTTAGGGGGGACTAGCGGGAGGGATCCCTACAATGAGCAGTTCTTC.

V is TRBV28 and J is TRBJ2-3; TRBD2 aligns across 11 bases. The CDR3 loop spans 18 amino acids. Trimming at V came to 7 bases and at J to 2 bases, leaving 14 bases not matched to a gene. The germline V gene has CDR1 MDHEN and CDR2 SYDVKM. CDR3 sequence: CASNRRRSGRGLTDTQYF. The CDR3 DNA sequence: TGTGCCAGCAACCGCCGACGTAGCGGGAGGGGTCTCACAGATACGCAGTATTTT.

The chain employs TRBV28 and TRBJ1-1; a weak D match, TRBD1 (6 bases). The germline V gene has CDR1 MDHEN and CDR2 SYDVKM. The V and J ends lost 3 bases and 4 bases respectively, with 18 bases between them. This CDR3 is built from 16 residues. The DNA of the CDR3 is TGTGCCAGCAGTTTCCGCGGCGTCGGGGGCTTCACTGAAGCTTTCTTT. Translated, it gives CASSFRGVGGFTEAFF.

V usage is TRBV11-2 and J usage is TRBJ2-7; 7 nucleotides match TRBD2. Trimming removed 7 bases from V and 4 bases from J; junction bases left unmatched: 4. This CDR3 comprises 12 residues. Germline lookup yields CDR1 SGHAT and CDR2 FQNNGV. For the CDR3, the DNA is TGTGCCAGCAACTTGGGGGGGTACGAGCAGTACTTC. Translating gives CASNLGGYEQYF.

The V and J genes are TRBV10-3 and TRBJ2-7; 7 positions agree with TRBD2. The germline V gene encodes CDR1 ENHRY and CDR2 SYGVKD. J was trimmed by 4 bases and V by 0 bases; bases with no gene match: 6. The CDR3 has 15 amino acids. DNA for the CDR3: TGTGCCATCAGTGAGTCGGGGACTATATCTTACGAGCAGTACTTC. Translated, it gives CAISESGTISYEQYF.

Regarding this clone: This specimen includes other DNA sequences encoding the same CDR3. This chain joins TRBV6-5 and TRBJ2-2, with a weak D call TRBD1 (6 bases). The CDR3 length is 15 residues. Trimming pared 0 bases from V and 5 bases from J, leaving 10 bases between. The V gene's germline CDR1 is MNHEY and CDR2 SVGAGI. The CDR3 DNA is TGTGCCAGCAGTTACTCGAGAAGGGGGACCGGGGAGCTGTTTTTT. Protein sequence: CASSYSRRGTGELFF.

The chain combines TRBV29-1 with TRBJ2-1; 11 bases align to TRBD1. The V segment lost 2 bases and the J segment 7 bases; nucleotides outside the gene matches: 10. Germline CDR1 and CDR2: SQVTM and ANQGSEA. The CDR3 extends over 16 amino acids. CDR3 nucleotides: TGCAGCGTTGAAATTGGGGACAGGGGGTTCTTAAATGAGCAGTTCTTC. Encoded protein: CSVEIGDRGFLNEQFF.

This sequence joins TRBV10-3 and TRBJ2-2; a possible D gene is TRBD1 (6 bases). Trimming removed 6 bases from V and 6 bases from J, with 17 bases in between. This CDR3 comprises 15 residues. Germline-derived CDR1 and CDR2 are ENHRY and SYGVKD. The CDR3: CAIRTEDSRSGELFF. CDR3 DNA: TGTGCCATCAGGACGGAGGACAGTCGGTCCGGGGAGCTGTTTTTT.

The rearrangement uses TRBV5-1 and TRBJ2-7; 12 nucleotides align to TRBD1. The junction had 6 bases not matched to a gene; V was cut back by 4 bases and J by 1 base. The germline V gene encodes CDR1 SGHRS and CDR2 YFSETQ. This CDR3 comprises 16 residues. CDR3 residues: CASSAGTGGASYEQYF. The CDR3 DNA sequence: TGCGCCAGCAGCGCCGGGACAGGGGGCGCATCCTACGAGCAGTACTTC. Full variable domain (rest looked up from reference TRBV5-1 and TRBJ2-7): KAGVTQTPRYLIKTRGQQVTLSCSPISGHRSVSWYQQTPGQGLQFLFEYFSETQRNKGNFPGRFSGRQFSNSRSEMNVSTLELGDSALYLCASSAGTGGASYEQYFGPGTRLTVT.

The J gene is TRBJ2-7, the V gene TRBV29-1; TRBD1 might be the D (6 bases). Germline CDR1 SQVTM, CDR2 ANQGSEA. This CDR3 comprises 13 residues. Trimming removed 4 bases from V and 0 bases from J, with 10 bases in between. The CDR3 region is CSVVTGLSYEQYF. CDR3 DNA: TGCAGCGTTGTGACAGGTCTCTCCTACGAGCAGTACTTC.

This chain connects TRBV19 to TRBJ1-2, with D possibly matching TRBD1 (5 bases). Germline V gene lookup returns CDR1 LNHDA and CDR2 SQIVND (reference sequence). V was trimmed by 6 bases and J by 2 bases, leaving 13 bases between them. This CDR3 region has 14 residues. The CDR3 loop is CASREIQENYGYTF. The CDR3 DNA sequence: TGTGCCAGTAGGGAGATACAGGAGAACTATGGCTACACCTTC.

CDR3 nucleotide sequence: TGTGCCAGCAGCCAAGGACTAGCGGGGGCCACCGGGGAGCTGTTTTTT. Amino acids: CASSQGLAGATGELFF. This sequence joins TRBV7-3 and TRBJ2-2, with 13 bases fitting TRBD2. J lost 4 bases, V lost 5 bases, and 4 bases had no gene match. Germline loops: CDR1 SGHTA, CDR2 FQGTGA. The CDR3 has 16 amino acids.

The V call is TRBV13, the J call TRBJ2-1, with TRBD2 matching 9 bases. The junction had 4 bases not matched to a gene; V was cut back by 3 bases and J by 4 bases. The CDR3 has 15 residues. The germline V gene encodes CDR1 PRHDT and CDR2 FYEKMQ (reference sequence). The CDR3, as DNA: TGTGCCAGCAGCTTGGGGCTAGCGGGGTACAATGAGCAGTTCTTC. Its translation is CASSLGLAGYNEQFF.

This clone has a single count. V and J are TRBV11-2 and TRBJ2-1, with a possible D match to TRBD1 (5 bases). V lost 1 base and J lost 4, with 14 bases in between. Germline CDR1 and CDR2: SGHAT and FQNNGV. The CDR3 runs to 16 residues. In nucleotides, the CDR3 is TGTGCCAGCAGCTTAGGTACGGACAAGGCTTACAATGAGCAGTTCTTC. Translating it yields CASSLGTDKAYNEQFF.